A single sample is the source of the 6 T cell receptor beta chains below, sequenced in a study of cytomegalovirus exposure and HLA in healthy donors. Data came from immunoSEQ multiplex PCR; TCRdb stores just in-frame clones and leaves some out. The sample comprises about 270,000 clones, just over 85% of which are singletons, and roughly 1% rests with the top ten. The sample taken for sequencing was PBMCs. The source of these receptors is a woman aged 18 to 35 in good health and CMV-seronegative.

The gene calls are TRBV6-6 and TRBJ1-2; maybe TRBD1 (5 bases). The CDR3 totals 15 residues. Trimming took off 7 bases at V and 4 bases at J, with 19 bases between the two ends. Germline CDR1 MNHNY, CDR2 SVGAGI (reference sequence). CDR3 loop: CASTPSGRVAYGYTF. Here the CDR3 DNA reads TGTGCCAGCACTCCCTCGGGCAGGGTTGCCTATGGCTACACCTTC.

This chain links TRBV7-2 with TRBJ1-1; D is perhaps TRBD1 (5 bases). The CDR3 length is 13 residues. V lost 2 bases, J lost 3 bases, and 7 bases lay in between. Germline values: CDR1 SGHTA, CDR2 FQGNSA. The CDR3 nucleotides are TGTGCCAGCAGCTTACAGGGCGACACTGAAGCTTTCTTT. This sequence encodes CASSLQGDTEAFF.

The chain recombines TRBV19 with TRBJ2-7; 9 positions agree with TRBD2. The V gene end was trimmed by 5 bases and the J gene end by 4 bases; junction bases not matched to a gene: 6. Germline CDR1 reads LNHDA; CDR2 reads SQIVND (reference sequence). This CDR3 spans 14 amino acids. CDR3 amino acids: CASSSIAGEYEQYF. DNA of the CDR3: TGTGCCAGTAGTTCCATAGCGGGAGAGTACGAGCAGTACTTC.

The chain has TRBV7-9 and TRBJ1-2; tentative D call: TRBD1 (6 bases). CDR3 length: 15 residues. Looked up from germline, CDR1 is SEHNR and CDR2 is FQNEAQ (reference sequence). With 2 bases removed from V and 4 bases from J, the gap between germline ends came to 14 bases. This chain's CDR3 is CASSLSSGVIYGYTF. CDR3 DNA sequence: TGTGCCAGCAGCTTATCCTCAGGGGTTATCTATGGCTACACCTTC.

The CDR3 loop is CASRRGLAYEQYF. The CDR3 DNA reads TGTGCCAGCAGAAGGGGGCTAGCTTACGAGCAGTACTTC. The chain combines TRBV6-5 with TRBJ2-7, with 7 bases fitting TRBD1. This CDR3 spans 13 amino acids. J lost 4 bases, V lost 6 bases, and 6 bases had no gene match. Germline CDR1 MNHEY, CDR2 SVGAGI.

The rearrangement links TRBV27 to TRBJ1-2; D is unclear. This CDR3 spans 14 amino acids. V lost 3 bases to trimming and J lost 6 bases, with 14 bases between them. Per the germline V gene, CDR1 is MNHEY and CDR2 is SMNVEV (reference sequence). The CDR3 DNA is TGTGCCAGCAGTTTCTCTCGGCGGTCCGATGGCTACACCTTC. It translates to CASSFSRRSDGYTF.